This is a list of T cell receptor beta chains from one sample in a study of CD8+CD57+ T cells in acquired aplastic anemia. TCRdb re-called the reads through MiXCR, storing one row per CDR3 protein. Here the sample spans around 430,000 distinct CDR3 sequences, around 30% being singletons. The sequenced sample consisted of sorted CD4+, CD8+, or CD8+CD57+ T cells (not recorded which) from PBMCs. The receptors were gathered from a human donor with aplastic anemia. Each CDR3 is given with its conserved first and last residue. Fields, in order: V gene, D gene, J gene, clone size, CDR3 length, CDR3 protein, CDR3 DNA. The D gene is left open where the match is weak. A row's size may be missing; if present it is once, few, many or a size class.

>TRBV4-2|NA|TRBJ1-5|NA|16
CASSQGSDPPNQPQHF
TGTGCCAGCAGCCAAGGCAGCGATCCCCCCAATCAGCCCCAGCATTTT
>TRBV25-1|TRBD1|TRBJ2-7|NA|14
CASPHGTGFGGQYF
TGTGCCAGCCCACATGGGACAGGCTTTGGTGGGCAGTACTTC
>TRBV29-1|NA|TRBJ2-5|many|13
CSVGRGGQETQYF
TGCAGCGTTGGTAGGGGTGGACAAGAGACCCAGTACTTC
>TRBV11-2|TRBD2|TRBJ2-5|NA|18
CASSSVFSGADIQETQYF
TGTGCCAGCAGCTCAGTGTTTAGCGGGGCAGATATCCAAGAGACCCAGTACTTC
>TRBV20-1|NA|TRBJ2-5|few|15
CSASRDGEYQETQYF
TGCAGTGCTAGCCGGGACGGGGAGTACCAAGAGACCCAGTACTTC
>TRBV7-3|NA|TRBJ2-5|many|13
CASSFTLGETQYF
TGTGCCAGCAGCTTCACATTGGGGGAGACCCAGTACTTC
>TRBV25-1|NA|TRBJ1-2|once|13
CASSRTAWNGCTF
TGTGCCAGCAGTCGAACCGCTTGGAATGGCTGCACCTTC
>TRBV7-9|TRBD1|TRBJ1-1|few|16
CASSLAIGTGNTEAFF
TGTGCCAGCAGCTTGGCCATTGGGACAGGGAACACTGAAGCTTTCTTT
>TRBV3-1|NA|TRBJ1-2|NA|12
CASRPTNYGYTF
TGTGCCAGCAGGCCAACTAACTATGGCTACACCTTC
>TRBV12-3/TRBV12-4|NA|TRBJ2-7|many|12
CASSSRGSEQYF
TGTGCCAGCAGCAGCAGGGGATCCGAGCAGTACTTC
>TRBV2|NA|TRBJ1-2|NA|17
CASSEWSGQSANYGYAF
TGTGCCAGCAGTGAATGGTCAGGGCAGTCAGCTAACTATGGCTACGCCTTC
>TRBV29-1|NA|TRBJ2-5|NA|12
CSVVLGRETQYF
TGCAGCGTCGTACTAGGACGGGAGACCCAGTACTTC
>TRBV28|NA|TRBJ1-1|NA|16
CASSHGRGVMNTEAFF
TGTGCCAGCAGCCATGGGAGGGGAGTAATGAACACTGAAGCTTTCTTT
>TRBV4-3|NA|TRBJ1-3|NA|16
CASSQEGGRAGNTIYF
TGCGCCAGCAGCCAAGAAGGCGGGAGAGCTGGAAACACCATATATTTT
>TRBV15|TRBD1|TRBJ1-5|many|16
CATSSRGRGSNQPQHF
TGTGCCACCAGTAGCAGGGGGCGCGGTAGCAATCAGCCCCAGCATTTT
>TRBV20-1|TRBD1|TRBJ1-5|many|14
CSARRYRGYQPQHF
TGCAGTGCTAGACGCTACAGGGGGTACCAGCCCCAGCATTTT
>TRBV10-2|NA|TRBJ1-1|many|14
CASSEFGVDTEAFF
TGCGCCAGCAGTGAGTTTGGGGTCGACACTGAAGCTTTCTTT
>TRBV11-2|TRBD1|TRBJ1-2|few|14
CASSLGTATYGYTF
TGTGCCAGCAGCCTCGGGACAGCCACTTATGGCTACACCTTC
>TRBV14|NA|TRBJ2-2|NA|17
CASSQDGVLANTGELFF
TGTGCCAGCAGCCAAGATGGGGTACTGGCTAACACCGGGGAGCTGTTTTTT
>TRBV4-2|NA|TRBJ2-3|NA|15
CASSQVTGSNQPQYF
TGTGCCAGCAGCCAAGTTACAGGTAGCAATCAGCCCCAGTATTTT
>TRBV7-2|NA|TRBJ1-3|many|13
CASRQVAGNTIYF
TGTGCCAGCAGACAGGTCGCTGGAAACACCATATATTTT
>TRBV10-3|TRBD2|TRBJ2-3|NA|15
CASSLGGGASNTQYF
TGTGCCAGCAGTTTGGGCGGGGGGGCGTCAAATACGCAGTATTTT
>TRBV11-2|TRBD2|TRBJ2-7|NA|16
CASSLMGLAGLYEQYF
TGTGCCAGCAGCCTCATGGGGCTAGCGGGACTCTACGAGCAGTACTTC
>TRBV19|TRBD2|TRBJ2-7|NA|14
CASSLTPFSGTQYF
TGTGCCAGCAGCCTCACCCCGTTTAGCGGGACGCAGTACTTC
>TRBV11-2|NA|TRBJ2-2|NA|15
CASSLFWQNTGELFF
TGTGCCAGCAGCTTATTCTGGCAGAACACCGGGGAGCTGTTTTTT
>TRBV2|TRBD2|TRBJ2-2|few|15
CASSPLAGGPGELFF
TGTGCCAGCAGCCCCCTAGCGGGAGGGCCCGGGGAGCTGTTTTTT
>TRBV20-1|TRBD1|TRBJ1-6|NA|12
CSARQGGSPLHF
TGCAGTGCCAGACAGGGGGGATCACCCCTCCACTTT
>TRBV12-3/TRBV12-4|NA|TRBJ2-7|few|14
CASSFQGKNYEQYF
TGTGCCAGCAGTTTCCAGGGGAAAAACTACGAGCAGTACTTC
>TRBV15|NA|TRBJ2-3|few|14
CATSRRRGTDTQYF
TGTGCCACCAGCCGGCGGAGGGGCACAGATACGCAGTATTTT
>TRBV4-3|TRBD1|TRBJ2-1|NA|12
CASQRSGTGQFF
TGCGCCAGCCAGCGATCCGGGACAGGGCAGTTCTTC
>TRBV12-3/TRBV12-4|NA|TRBJ1-4|few|15
CASSLSGTTNEKLFF
TGTGCCAGCAGCTTAAGCGGGACAACTAATGAAAAACTGTTTTTT
>TRBV5-5|NA|TRBJ1-1|NA|13
CASSLAGYTEAFF
TGTGCCAGCAGCTTAGCGGGGTACACTGAAGCTTTCTTT
>TRBV14|TRBD2|TRBJ2-5|few|18
CASSQGGLAGWYQETQYF
TGTGCCAGCAGCCAGGGTGGACTAGCGGGATGGTACCAAGAGACCCAGTACTTC
>TRBV9|NA|TRBJ1-6|many|13
CASSALDNSPLHF
TGTGCCAGCAGCGCCTTGGACAATTCACCCCTCCACTTT
>TRBV19|TRBD2|TRBJ2-6|many|20
CASSIGRRLAGLSGANVLTF
TGTGCCAGTAGTATAGGACGCAGACTAGCGGGTCTCTCTGGGGCCAACGTCCTGACTTTC
>TRBV11-2|TRBD2|TRBJ2-3|NA|18
CASSFKAGGRGSTDTQYF
TGTGCCAGCAGCTTTAAAGCGGGGGGGCGCGGAAGCACAGATACGCAGTATTTT
>TRBV7-2|NA|TRBJ1-1|few|13
CASSLDSGTEAFF
TGTGCCAGCAGCTTAGATTCCGGGACAGAAGCTTTCTTT
>TRBV7-3|NA|TRBJ2-7|NA|17
CASSLTPPSEIDYEQYF
TGTGCCAGCAGCTTAACCCCCCCAAGCGAGATAGACTACGAGCAGTACTTC
>TRBV5-6|NA|TRBJ2-6|few|16
CASRPRGVPGANVLAF
TGTGCCAGCAGGCCCCGGGGAGTGCCTGGGGCCAACGTCCTGGCTTTC
>TRBV3-1|TRBD1|TRBJ1-6|once|14
CASSRTGSNSPLHF
TGTGCCAGCAGCCGGACAGGGTCTAATTCACCCCTCCACTTT
>TRBV25-1|NA|TRBJ2-1|many|16
CASSGSGGKTYNEQFF
TGTGCCAGCAGTGGATCGGGCGGGAAGACCTACAATGAGCAGTTCTTC
>TRBV13|TRBD2|TRBJ2-1|NA|16
CASSSGRAPGDNEQFF
TGTGCCAGCTCGAGCGGGAGGGCCCCGGGAGACAATGAGCAGTTCTTC
>TRBV6-5|NA|TRBJ2-3|many|11
CATLSTDTQYF
TGTGCCACCCTGTCCACAGATACGCAGTATTTT
>TRBV14|TRBD1|TRBJ1-5|once|18
CASSPSPGTGVTNQPQHF
TGTGCCAGCAGCCCCAGTCCCGGGACAGGGGTGACAAATCAGCCCCAGCATTTT
>TRBV7-8|NA|TRBJ2-7|few|13
CASSPRLSYEQYF
TGTGCCAGCAGCCCGCGTCTTTCTTACGAGCAGTACTTC
>TRBV10-3|TRBD1|TRBJ1-6|few|17
CASKGDRRNGYNSPLHF
TGTGCCTCCAAGGGGGACAGGCGAAACGGATATAATTCACCCCTCCACTTT
>TRBV2|NA|TRBJ2-7|NA|14
CASSQAGGAYEQYF
TGTGCCAGCAGCCAAGCAGGGGGGGCCTACGAGCAGTACTTC
>TRBV5-1|NA|TRBJ1-4|few|15
CASSLVGAEFEKLFF
TGCGCCAGCAGCTTGGTCGGCGCTGAGTTTGAAAAACTGTTTTTT
>TRBV10-3|NA|TRBJ1-1|NA|12
CAISVTGSEAFF
TGTGCCATCAGTGTAACGGGATCTGAAGCTTTCTTT
>TRBV7-2|NA|TRBJ2-7|many|14
CASSFGRGGDEQYF
TGTGCCAGCAGCTTTGGCAGGGGTGGAGACGAGCAGTACTTC